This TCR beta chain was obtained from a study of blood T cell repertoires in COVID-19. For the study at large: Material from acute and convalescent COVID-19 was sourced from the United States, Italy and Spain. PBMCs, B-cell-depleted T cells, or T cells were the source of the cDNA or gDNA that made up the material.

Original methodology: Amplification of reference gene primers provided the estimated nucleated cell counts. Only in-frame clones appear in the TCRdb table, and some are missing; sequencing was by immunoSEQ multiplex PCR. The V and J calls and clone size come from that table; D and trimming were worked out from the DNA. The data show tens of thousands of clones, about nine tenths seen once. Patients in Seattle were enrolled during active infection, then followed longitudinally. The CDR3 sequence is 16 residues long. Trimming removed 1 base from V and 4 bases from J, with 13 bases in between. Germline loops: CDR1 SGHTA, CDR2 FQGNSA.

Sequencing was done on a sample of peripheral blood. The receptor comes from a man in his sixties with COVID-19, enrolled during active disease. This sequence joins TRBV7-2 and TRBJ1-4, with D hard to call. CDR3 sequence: CASSLEGGRINEKLFF. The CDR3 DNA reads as TGTGCCAGCAGCTTAGAGGGAGGACGGATTAATGAAAAACTGTTTTTT.